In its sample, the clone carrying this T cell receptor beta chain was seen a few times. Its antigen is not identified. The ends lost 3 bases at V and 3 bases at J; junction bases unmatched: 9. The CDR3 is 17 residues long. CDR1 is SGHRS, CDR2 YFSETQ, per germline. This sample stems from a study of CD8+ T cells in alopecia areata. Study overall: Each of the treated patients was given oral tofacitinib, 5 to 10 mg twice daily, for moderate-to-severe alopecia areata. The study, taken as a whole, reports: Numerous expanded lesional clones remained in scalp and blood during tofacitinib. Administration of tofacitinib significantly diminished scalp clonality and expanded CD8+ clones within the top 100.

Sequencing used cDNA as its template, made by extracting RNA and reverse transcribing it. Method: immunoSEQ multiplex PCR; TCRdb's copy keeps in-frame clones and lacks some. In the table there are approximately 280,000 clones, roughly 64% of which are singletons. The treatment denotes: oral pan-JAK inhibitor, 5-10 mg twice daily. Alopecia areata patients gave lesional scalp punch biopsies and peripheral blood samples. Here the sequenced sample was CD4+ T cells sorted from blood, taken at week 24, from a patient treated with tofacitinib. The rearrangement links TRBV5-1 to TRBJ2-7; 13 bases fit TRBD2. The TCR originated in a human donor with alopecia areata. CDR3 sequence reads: CASSYRTSGGRLYEQYF. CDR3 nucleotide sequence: TGCGCCAGCAGCTATAGGACTAGCGGGGGCCGTCTCTACGAGCAGTACTTC.